What follows are 10 T cell receptor beta chains derived from one specimen sequenced in a study of cytotoxic CD8 clonotypes in ibrutinib-treated CLL. TCRdb keeps only in-frame clones here, not all; method: immunoSEQ multiplex PCR. The sample contains roughly 330,000 clones, 67% of which appear only once. This specimen consisted of PBMCs, obtained after 36 months of ibrutinib treatment. The source of these receptors is a human donor with chronic lymphocytic leukemia.

This chain joins TRBV5-1 and TRBJ2-1; D gene uncertain. CDR3 length: 12 amino acids. The germline V gene has CDR1 SGHRS and CDR2 YFSETQ. Trimming cost V 0 bases and J 8 bases, with 6 bases left between them. The CDR3 DNA sequence: TGCGCCAGCAGCTTGGCCCTCCATGAGCAGTTCTTC. It specifies CASSLALHEQFF.

The V call is TRBV19, the J call TRBJ2-7, with D perhaps TRBD1 (5 bases). The germline gives CDR1 LNHDA, CDR2 SQIVND (reference sequence). The CDR3 contains 13 residues. V gave up 3 bases and J gave up 7 bases, with 13 bases separating them. CDR3 loop: CASSIAGLGEQYF. CDR3 sequence (DNA): TGTGCCAGTAGTATCGCAGGGTTGGGGGAGCAGTACTTC. The full variable domain, with the rest looked up from reference TRBV19 and TRBJ2-7, is DGGITQSPKYLFRKEGQNVTLSCEQNLNHDAMYWYRQDPGQGLRLIYYSQIVNDFQKGDIAEGYSVSREKKESFPLTVTSAQKNPTAFYLCASSIAGLGEQYFGPGTRLTVT.

The rearrangement uses TRBV7-3 and TRBJ2-1; no firm D call. From germline, CDR1 is SGHTA and CDR2 FQGTGA. Trimming took off 2 bases at V and 6 bases at J, with 5 bases between the two ends. The CDR3 contains 12 residues. CDR3 protein: CASSLPGNEQFF. The CDR3 DNA follows: TGTGCCAGCAGCTTACCCGGCAATGAGCAGTTCTTC.

The V call is TRBV10-3, the J call TRBJ2-5; D is ambiguous. V lost 2 bases to trimming and J lost 3 bases, with 13 bases between them. CDR3 size: 15 residues. Germline-derived CDR1 and CDR2 are ENHRY and SYGVKD. CDR3 protein: CAISEKETTEETQYF. The CDR3 DNA reads TGTGCCATCAGTGAGAAGGAAACTACTGAAGAGACCCAGTACTTC.

In its sample, this clone was seen a few times. The gene calls are TRBV28 and TRBJ2-7; TRBD1 might be the D (6 bases). CDR3 length: 14 residues. The V end was cut by 2 bases, the J end by 0 bases, with 8 bases between. Germline assignment: CDR1 MDHEN and CDR2 SYDVKM. CDR3 in DNA: TGTGCCAGCAGTTTACAGGGGAGCTCCTACGAGCAGTACTTC. As protein: CASSLQGSSYEQYF.

This sequence joins TRBV5-1 and TRBJ1-6, with no clear D. Germline CDR1 is SGHRS and CDR2 is YFSETQ. V lost 0 bases, J lost 10 bases, and 11 bases lay in between. The CDR3 has 14 amino acids. CDR3 in amino acids: CASSLGSHPSPLHF. CDR3 in DNA: TGCGCCAGCAGCTTGGGGTCCCATCCCTCACCCCTCCACTTT.

V usage is TRBV19 and J usage is TRBJ2-1; 7 bases match TRBD2. In germline, CDR1 is LNHDA, CDR2 SQIVND (reference sequence). V shed 8 bases, J shed 6 bases, and the junction held 10 bases outside the gene matches. This CDR3 is 14 amino acids long. The CDR3: CASGLAGVTNEQFF. The CDR3 DNA is TGTGCCAGTGGATTGGCGGGGGTTACCAATGAGCAGTTCTTC.

This clone has a handful of counts. The rearrangement links TRBV7-9 to TRBJ1-2; D remains ambiguous. V lost 1 base and J lost 7, with 7 bases in between. The CDR3 contains 12 residues. In germline, CDR1 is SEHNR, CDR2 FQNEAQ (reference sequence). The CDR3 sequence: CASSLVPRGYTF. CDR3 DNA: TGTGCCAGCAGCTTAGTTCCGCGTGGCTACACCTTC.

The rearrangement links TRBV2 to TRBJ2-7; no clear D. The CDR3 has 10 amino acids. The germline V and J ends were trimmed by 7 bases and 3 bases, with 4 bases remaining between them. From germline, CDR1 is SNHLY and CDR2 FYNNEI. Here the CDR3 DNA reads TGTGCCAGCAAGTACTACGAGCAGTACTTC. This codes for CASKYYEQYF.

The V gene is TRBV18, the J gene TRBJ2-7; 7 bases fit TRBD2. CDR1 is KGHSH, CDR2 LQKENI, per germline. V dropped 3 bases and J dropped 0; count of bases not matched to a gene: 5. CDR3 length: 15 residues. The CDR3 nucleotides read TGTGCCAGCTCACCGGGGGGGGGATCCTCCTACGAGCAGTACTTC. It is translated as CASSPGGGSSYEQYF.